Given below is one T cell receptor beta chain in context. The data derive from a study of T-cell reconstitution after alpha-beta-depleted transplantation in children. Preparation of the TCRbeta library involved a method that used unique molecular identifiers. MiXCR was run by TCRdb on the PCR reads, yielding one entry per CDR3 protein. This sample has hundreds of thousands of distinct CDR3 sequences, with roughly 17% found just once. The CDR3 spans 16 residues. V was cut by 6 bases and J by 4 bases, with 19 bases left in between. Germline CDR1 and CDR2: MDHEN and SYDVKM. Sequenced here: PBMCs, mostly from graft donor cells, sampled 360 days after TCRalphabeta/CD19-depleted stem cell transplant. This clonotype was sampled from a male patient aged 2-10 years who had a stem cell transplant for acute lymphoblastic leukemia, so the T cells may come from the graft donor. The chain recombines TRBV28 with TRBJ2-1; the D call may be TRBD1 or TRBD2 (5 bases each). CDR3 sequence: CASSLLGTGTYNEQFF. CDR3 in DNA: TGTGCCAGCAGCCTTCTGGGGACGGGTACTTACAATGAGCAGTTCTTC.